Listed below are T cell receptor beta chains from one sample, sequenced in a study of blood T cell repertoires in COVID-19. Sequencing used immunoSEQ multiplex PCR; TCRdb keeps in-frame clones, though not all of them. The sample yields under 250,000 clones, around nine tenths seen once. Specimen: peripheral blood. The origin of the receptors is a man aged 60 to 69 with COVID-19, enrolled during active disease. Both conserved end residues are part of each CDR3. Each record gives: clone size, D gene, J gene, V gene, CDR3 DNA, CDR3 protein. D genes are given only for firm matches. Expanded clones get a size class; other rows say once, few or many, or leave the size out.

>once|-|TRBJ1-5|TRBV19
TGTGCCAGTAGTATCCAAGACGGGGATAATCAGCCCCAGCATTTT
CASSIQDGDNQPQHF
>-|TRBD2|TRBJ2-1|TRBV9
TGTGCCAGCAGCTCGGGGGGTAGCTCCTACAATGAGCAGTTCTTC
CASSSGGSSYNEQFF
>-|-|TRBJ2-5|TRBV2
TGTGCCAGCCGGACACAGAAAGAGACCCAGTACTTC
CASRTQKETQYF
>-|TRBD1|TRBJ2-1|TRBV10-1
TGCGCCAACCGTCGGGACAGGGGGGAGAATGAGCAGTTCTTC
CANRRDRGENEQFF
>-|TRBD2|TRBJ2-5|TRBV5-1
TGCGCCAGCAGCTTGGCTAGCGGGGCGAGCAACTTC
CASSLASGASNF
>-|-|TRBJ1-5|TRBV4-1
TGCGCCAGCAGCCAAAACCCAAAGGGGCAGCCCCAGCATTTT
CASSQNPKGQPQHF
>once|-|TRBJ2-6|TRBV27
TGTGCCAGCAGTTTATACCAGGCTCCAGGCTCTGGGGCCAACGTCCTGACTTTC
CASSLYQAPGSGANVLTF
>-|-|TRBJ1-3|TRBV2
TGTGCCAGCAGTGTCGGACAGCCCAGCTCTGGAAACACCATATATTTT
CASSVGQPSSGNTIYF
>once|TRBD2|TRBJ2-3|TRBV6-1
TGTGCCAGCAGTTGGACTAGCGGAAGCACAGATACGCAGTATTTT
CASSWTSGSTDTQYF
>once|-|TRBJ2-2|TRBV29-1
TGCAGCGTTGAAGCGGGGAAACACACCGGGGAGCTGTTTTTT
CSVEAGKHTGELFF
>once|-|TRBJ2-1|TRBV15
TGTGCCACCAGCCGGGCTCTCCTAGGGAGTGAGCAGTTCTTC
CATSRALLGSEQFF
>-|TRBD1|TRBJ1-5|TRBV19
TGTGCCAGTAGTCCTAGGAGGGACAGAGTCAATCAGTCCCAGCATTTT
CASSPRRDRVNQSQHF
>-|TRBD1|TRBJ2-7|TRBV14
TGTGCCAGCAGCCATTGGCCCCGGGACAGCACCTACGAGCAGTACTTC
CASSHWPRDSTYEQYF
>-|TRBD2|TRBJ2-1|TRBV6-5
TGTGCCATCAGCGGGGGGCAGTTGACTGAGCAGTTCTTC
CAISGGQLTEQFF
>-|-|TRBJ2-7|TRBV5-1
TGCGCCAGCAGCTTGGTTCCCGCTGGCAGGCCCGGCGAGCAGTACTTC
CASSLVPAGRPGEQYF
>-|TRBD2|TRBJ2-2|TRBV5-6
TGTGCCAGCAGCCCAAGGACTAGCGGACCCAAATCCGGGGAGCTGTTTTTT
CASSPRTSGPKSGELFF
>-|-|TRBJ1-2|TRBV30
TGTGCCTGGAGTTCTTGGGGGGACTATGGCTACACCTTC
CAWSSWGDYGYTF
>-|TRBD1|TRBJ2-1|TRBV6-5
TGTGCCAGCAGCGACAGGGGAAATGAGCAGTTCTTC
CASSDRGNEQFF
>-|TRBD2|TRBJ2-3|TRBV19
TGTGCCACGGGGGGGGGCTTAGATACGCAGTATTTT
CATGGGLDTQYF
>-|TRBD2|TRBJ2-7|TRBV5-6
TGTGCCAGCAGCTCTCGGGGGGCTGGGACTAGCGGGAGTCAGTACTTC
CASSSRGAGTSGSQYF
>-|TRBD2|TRBJ2-7|TRBV6-2/TRBV6-3
TGTGCCAGCAGTACACCATCGACTAGCGGGAGGGCCTTGTTCTGGCACGAGCAGTACTTC
CASSTPSTSGRALFWHEQYF
>-|TRBD1|TRBJ1-2|TRBV5-8
TGTGCCAGCATCCTTTCTCCGGGACAGGGGAAATTAGGCTACACCTTC
CASILSPGQGKLGYTF
>-|TRBD2|TRBJ2-5|TRBV19
TGTGCCAGTAGTAGCGGACTAGCGGGAGAGACCCAGTACTTC
CASSSGLAGETQYF
>-|TRBD2|TRBJ2-3|TRBV5-6
TGTGCCAGCAGCCTTAAGCGGGAGTATGACACAGATACGCAGTATTTT
CASSLKREYDTDTQYF
>-|-|TRBJ1-6|TRBV3-1/TRBV3-2
TGTGCCAGCAGCCAAGTCGGAGGTAATTCACCCCTCCACTTT
CASSQVGGNSPLHF
>-|-|TRBJ1-2|TRBV4-2
TGTGCCAGCAGCCAAGGGGAACAGGACAGACTCACCTTC
CASSQGEQDRLTF
>-|-|TRBJ2-5|TRBV5-5
TGTGCCAGCAGCTTGACCCGGGAGACCCAGTACTTC
CASSLTRETQYF
>few|-|TRBJ2-3|TRBV6-5
TGTGCCAGCAGTTATAGGGCTAGCAGCACAGATACGCAGTATTTT
CASSYRASSTDTQYF
>-|TRBD1|TRBJ1-2|TRBV12-3/TRBV12-4
TGTGCCAGCACCTTGACAGGGGGCTTTGGCTACACCTTC
CASTLTGGFGYTF
>-|-|TRBJ2-1|TRBV19
TGTGCCGCCAGTAGTATATCTCAGGGTTCCCTAAAGGAGAGTGAGCAGTTCTTC
CAASSISQGSLKESEQFF
>-|TRBD1|TRBJ1-6|TRBV2
TGTGCCAGCAGTGGACAGGGGGTCGGTTATTCACCCCTCCACTTT
CASSGQGVGYSPLHF
>-|-|TRBJ2-1|TRBV2
TGTGCCAGCAAACAGGATACCTACAATGAGCAGTTCTTC
CASKQDTYNEQFF
>-|-|TRBJ1-1|TRBV30
TGTGCCTGGAGTGTACTGGCTGAAGCTTTCTTT
CAWSVLAEAFF
>-|-|TRBJ2-7|TRBV10-3
TGTGCCATCAGTGACAACATATCCTACGAGCAGTACTTC
CAISDNISYEQYF
>-|-|TRBJ2-7|TRBV7-2
TGTGCCAGCAGCTTACTAGGTTACGAGCAGTACTTC
CASSLLGYEQYF
>-|-|TRBJ1-1|TRBV28
TGTGCCAGCAGCGAAGAGGTCCGGAGTGGATTCTTT
CASSEEVRSGFF
>-|TRBD1|TRBJ2-7|TRBV6-5
TGTGCCAGCAGTCTCCCCGGGACAGGGGCCTACGAGCAGTACTTC
CASSLPGTGAYEQYF
>-|-|TRBJ2-2|TRBV2
TGTGCCAGCAGTGGTCAGGGGATTAACACCGGGGAGCTGTTTTTT
CASSGQGINTGELFF
>-|-|TRBJ2-7|TRBV28
TGTGCCAGCAGCACCGGGGTCTCCTCCTACGAGCAGTACTTC
CASSTGVSSYEQYF
>-|TRBD1|TRBJ1-1|TRBV28
TGTGCCAGCAGTTTTCTAGGGACAGCCGGAGAATTTGCTGAAGCTTTCTTT
CASSFLGTAGEFAEAFF
>-|TRBD1|TRBJ2-2|TRBV19
TGTGCCAGTAGGAGGGCCGGGACAGGGAATTCCGGGGAGCTGTTTTTT
CASRRAGTGNSGELFF
>-|-|TRBJ1-1|TRBV10-3
TGTGCCATCAGCGAACAGGGAGTGAGCACTGAAGCTTTCTTT
CAISEQGVSTEAFF
>-|-|TRBJ1-5|TRBV19
TGTGCCAGTAGTTTTGGCAGGAACAATCAGCCCCAGCATTTT
CASSFGRNNQPQHF
>-|-|TRBJ2-7|TRBV6-2/TRBV6-3
TGTGCCAGCAGTTACAATAGCCTCTCCTACGAGCAGTACTTC
CASSYNSLSYEQYF
>-|-|TRBJ1-4|TRBV7-9
TGTGCCAGCAGCCTCCTCTTAGCTGCAACTAATGAAAAACTGTTTTTT
CASSLLLAATNEKLFF
>once|TRBD1|TRBJ2-3|TRBV6-6
TGTGCCAGCAGTCCAGACAGGGGACGGTCAGATACGCAGTATTTT
CASSPDRGRSDTQYF
>-|TRBD2|TRBJ2-2|TRBV9
TGTGCCAGCAGCCCCCGGACTAGCGGGGGGTCGGGCGGGGAGCTGTTTTTT
CASSPRTSGGSGGELFF
>once|TRBD1|TRBJ1-2|TRBV5-1
TGCGCCAGCAGCTTGGATAAGCCGGGACAGGGTGCACTTGGCTATGGCTACACCTTC
CASSLDKPGQGALGYGYTF
>once|-|TRBJ1-6|TRBV3-1/TRBV3-2
TGTGCCAGCGCATTAGGGGATAATTCACCCCTCCACTTT
CASALGDNSPLHF
>-|TRBD1|TRBJ2-7|TRBV5-4
TGTGCCAGCAGCGGGACAGATAGCTACGAGCAGTACTTC
CASSGTDSYEQYF
>-|-|TRBJ1-5|TRBV12-3/TRBV12-4
TGTGCCAGCAGTTTAGGGGGAGGGCCCCAGCATTTT
CASSLGGGPQHF